This TCR beta chain was sequenced during a study of beta chain features in type 1 diabetes. The wider study: Age and gender were similar between patients and healthy donors, as were cell yields. The number of sorted cells examined across all samples was some 100 million. Overall study findings and caveats: TCRB CDR3 length was moderately but significantly reduced in all four CD4+ subsets of Type 1 diabetes patients.

Averaging approximately 120 mL, one heparinised blood draw came from each individual donor. What was sequenced were expressed TCRB transcripts, since all of the isolated RNA had been reverse transcribed. Repertoires were generated with immunoSEQ multiplex PCR, while TCRdb's copy carries only in-frame clones and drops some. The repertoire holds 810,000 or so clones, roughly 15% seen once, with 0.023% in the top ten. Germline CDR1 reads DFQATT; CDR2 reads SNEGSKA (reference sequence). The CDR3 length is 11 residues. Trimming pared 5 bases from V and 4 bases from J, leaving 6 bases between. In the case of this clone: No antigen is known for it.

The sequencing sample was made of naive CD4+ T cells from blood. The gene calls are TRBV20-1 and TRBJ1-5; D unresolved. This clonotype originated in a woman under 30 in good health. CDR3 sequence: CSAQANQPQHF. CDR3 DNA: TGCAGTGCTCAGGCTAATCAGCCCCAGCATTTT.